This T cell receptor (beta chain) was captured in a study of blood T cell repertoires in COVID-19. This clone has only one observation. Data came from immunoSEQ multiplex PCR; TCRdb stores just in-frame clones and leaves some out. Seen here are fewer than 400,000 clones, about 90% observed once, and the top ten hold 1.5% to 2%. The CDR3 length is 15 residues. Germline CDR1 is SGHVS and CDR2 is FQNEAQ. Trimming at V came to 4 bases and at J to 6 bases, leaving 4 bases not matched to a gene. The specimen sequenced was PBMCs or T cells enriched from blood (not recorded which). V usage is TRBV7-8 and J usage is TRBJ1-4; 11 bases are a match to TRBD1. The sequence was obtained from a woman in her 30s who had recovered from COVID-19. In DNA, the CDR3 is TGTGCCAGCAGCTCGCAGGGACAGGGGGATGAAAAACTGTTTTTT. This gives the protein CASSSQGQGDEKLFF.